The 2 T cell receptor beta chains below were found in one sample sequenced in a study of cytomegalovirus exposure and HLA in healthy donors. The PCR employed 60 Vbeta primers together with 13 Jbeta primers. The protocol was immunoSEQ multiplex PCR, while the TCRdb copy is restricted to in-frame clones and leaves out a portion. This sample has 150,000 to 200,000 clones, with about 73% found just once. Sequencing used PBMCs. The receptor set was obtained from a woman aged 50 to 65 in good health and CMV-seropositive.

V and J are TRBV30 and TRBJ2-7; TRBD1 agrees at 8 bases. The CDR3 is 15 amino acids. Per the germline V gene, CDR1 is GTSNPN and CDR2 is SVGIG (reference sequence). V was pared by 2 bases and J by 3 bases, with 9 bases of the junction left unmatched. CDR3 protein: CAWSPPGQAYYEQYF. The CDR3 nucleotides are TGTGCCTGGAGTCCACCGGGACAGGCTTACTACGAGCAGTACTTC.

This clone was counted a few times. The J gene is TRBJ1-1, the V gene TRBV4-1; perhaps TRBD1 as D (6 bases). Trimming removed 2 bases at V and 3 bases at J, with 22 bases between. Germline V gene data show CDR1 as MGHRA and CDR2 as YSYEKL. The CDR3 is 18 amino acids. The CDR3 sequence: CASSQLGLQGAGDTEAFF. For the CDR3, the DNA is TGCGCCAGCAGCCAACTGGGGTTACAGGGCGCGGGGGACACTGAAGCTTTCTTT.